These 18 T cell receptor beta chains originate from one sample sequenced in a study of PD-1 blockade in classical Hodgkin lymphoma. All patients experienced relapse after autologous stem cell transplantation, and brentuximab vedotin exposure was variable. Sequencing used immunoSEQ multiplex PCR; TCRdb keeps in-frame clones, though not all of them. The table includes some 23,000 clones, around 80% detected once. The material sequenced was peripheral blood mononuclear cells (PBMCs), taken before the second cycle of nivolumab. The receptor set was obtained from a human donor with classical Hodgkin lymphoma.

The V call is TRBV7-6, the J call TRBJ1-4; weak D call: TRBD1 (6 bases). CDR3 length: 15 residues. The V and J ends lost 5 bases and 7 bases respectively, with 17 bases between them. From germline, CDR1 is SGHVS and CDR2 FNYEAQ. For the CDR3, the DNA is TGTGCCAGCAGCCAGTCAGGGGCTGCTTTTGAAAAACTGTTTTTT. Residues: CASSQSGAAFEKLFF. The variable domain in full, with the rest retrieved from reference TRBV7-6 and TRBJ1-4, is GAGVSQSPRYKVTKRGQDVALRCDPISGHVSLYWYRQALGQGPEFLTYFNYEAQQDKSGLPNDRFSAERPEGSISTLTIQRTEQRDSAMYRCASSQSGAAFEKLFFGSGTQLSVL.

This clone has a single count. This chain joins TRBV28 and TRBJ2-7, with D hard to call. The germline V gene encodes CDR1 MDHEN and CDR2 SYDVKM. Trimming shortened V by 1 base and J by 5 bases, and 6 bases separated the two germline ends. The CDR3 extends over 12 amino acids. CDR3 in amino acids: CASSLFPNEQYF. The CDR3 nucleotides are TGTGCCAGCAGTTTATTCCCCAACGAGCAGTACTTC.

This chain links TRBV7-2 with TRBJ2-3; 13 bases agree with TRBD2. The V and J ends lost 4 bases and 3 bases, in that order; junction bases with no gene match: 4. CDR1 and CDR2 from the germline V gene are SGHTA and FQGNSA. The length of the CDR3 is 16 residues. DNA for the CDR3: TGTGCCAGCAGCTCATTGGGACTAGCGGGGACAGATACGCAGTATTTT. It yields the protein CASSSLGLAGTDTQYF.

The chain joins TRBV6-5 to TRBJ1-5, with D hard to call. This CDR3 comprises 14 residues. Per germline, CDR1 MNHEY and CDR2 SVGAGI. The ends were cut back, 0 bases at V and 7 bases at J, with 10 bases in the middle. CDR3 protein: CASSYSSRGQPQHF. The CDR3 DNA follows: TGTGCCAGCAGTTACTCGTCTAGAGGGCAGCCCCAGCATTTT.

The V call is TRBV29-1, the J call TRBJ2-3; 9 bases are a match to TRBD2. CDR1 and CDR2 (germline): SQVTM, ANQGSEA. This CDR3 is 16 amino acids long. J lost 3 bases, V lost 8 bases, and 15 bases had no gene match. The CDR3 loop reads CSSDGGGRGRTDTQYF. In DNA form, the CDR3 reads TGCAGCTCTGATGGAGGCGGGAGGGGGAGGACAGATACGCAGTATTTT.

V and J are TRBV11-2 and TRBJ2-5; D may correspond to TRBD1 or TRBD2 (6 bases each). Germline V gene data show CDR1 as SGHAT and CDR2 as FQNNGV. Trimming removed 2 bases at V and 2 bases at J, with 12 bases between. The CDR3 runs to 15 residues. CDR3 bases: TGTGCCAGCAGCTTATTTAGGGGGGAACAAGAGACCCAGTACTTC. It is translated as CASSLFRGEQETQYF.

The J gene is TRBJ2-5, the V gene TRBV13; TRBD1 agrees at 10 bases. The CDR3 is 17 residues long. Germline values: CDR1 PRHDT, CDR2 FYEKMQ (reference sequence). J was trimmed by 5 bases and V by 4 bases; bases with no gene match: 13. The CDR3 here is CASSSRGQGEGVETQYF. As DNA, the CDR3 is TGTGCCAGCAGCTCACGAGGACAGGGGGAAGGAGTTGAGACCCAGTACTTC.

The chain has TRBV11-2 and TRBJ2-1, with 9 bases identical to TRBD2. V shed 1 base, J shed 3 bases, and the junction held 7 bases outside the gene matches. Germline CDR1 reads SGHAT; CDR2 reads FQNNGV. The CDR3 runs 17 residues. The CDR3 loop reads CASSLVLAGRIYNEQFF. DNA of the CDR3: TGTGCCAGCAGCTTAGTCCTAGCGGGAAGAATCTACAATGAGCAGTTCTTC.

CDR3 DNA sequence: TGTGCCAGCAGTTTCTTGGGGACCAACACTGAAGCTTTCTTT. It specifies CASSFLGTNTEAFF. This chain connects TRBV28 to TRBJ1-1; possibly TRBD1 for D (5 bases). The CDR3 contains 14 residues. The germline V and J ends were trimmed by 3 bases and 2 bases, with 10 bases remaining between them. Germline V gene lookup returns CDR1 MDHEN and CDR2 SYDVKM.

V usage is TRBV27 and J usage is TRBJ2-7; the D gene is possibly TRBD1 (6 bases). V was clipped by 4 bases and J by 4 bases, with 14 bases between them. The CDR3 length is 14 residues. Germline values: CDR1 MNHEY, CDR2 SMNVEV (reference sequence). CDR3 region: CASSSTGRRYEQYF. In DNA form, the CDR3 reads TGTGCCAGCAGTTCAACAGGGAGACGTTACGAGCAGTACTTC.

This sequence joins TRBV7-6 and TRBJ1-4; perhaps TRBD1 as D (6 bases). The V gene's germline CDR1 is SGHVS and CDR2 FNYEAQ. V was clipped by 5 bases and J by 3 bases, with 13 bases between them. This CDR3 spans 15 amino acids. The CDR3 DNA reads as TGTGCCAGCAGCCCAGGACAGAGAGCTAATGAAAAACTGTTTTTT. Translating gives CASSPGQRANEKLFF. The full variable domain, rest sourced from reference TRBV7-6 and TRBJ1-4, is GAGVSQSPRYKVTKRGQDVALRCDPISGHVSLYWYRQALGQGPEFLTYFNYEAQQDKSGLPNDRFSAERPEGSISTLTIQRTEQRDSAMYRCASSPGQRANEKLFFGSGTQLSVL.

This rearrangement joins TRBV27 to TRBJ1-5; D is possibly TRBD1 (5 bases). The CDR3 is 13 residues long. V dropped 6 bases and J dropped 5 bases, with 11 bases sitting between them. Germline CDR1 MNHEY, CDR2 SMNVEV (reference sequence). The CDR3 here is CASRELGDQPQHF. The CDR3 coding sequence is TGTGCCAGCAGGGAGTTAGGGGATCAGCCCCAGCATTTT.

V gene TRBV5-5 combines with J gene TRBJ2-7; 12 positions agree with TRBD2. CDR1 SGHKS and CDR2 YYEKEE come from the germline V gene (reference sequence). Germline trimming cut 0 bases from V and 2 bases from J; bases unmatched to any gene: 0. The CDR3 consists of 15 residues. Here the CDR3 reads CASSLGLAGAYEQYF. In nucleotides, the CDR3 is TGTGCCAGCAGCTTGGGACTAGCGGGAGCCTACGAGCAGTACTTC.

The chain couples TRBV4-1 to TRBJ2-1, with 10 positions matching TRBD2. Trimming removed 5 bases from V and 4 bases from J; junction bases left unmatched: 8. The CDR3 sequence is 16 residues long. Germline assignment: CDR1 MGHRA and CDR2 YSYEKL. The CDR3, as DNA: TGCGCCAGCAGCTCCCGAGCGGGAGGGGATTACAATGAGCAGTTCTTC. Residues: CASSSRAGGDYNEQFF.

The chain carries TRBV4-3 and TRBJ1-5; D remains unclear. Germline CDR1 and CDR2: LGHNA and YSLEER. The CDR3 covers 15 residues. Between the trimmed V and J ends, which lost 0 bases and 7 bases, there was a span of 13 bases. CDR3 DNA: TGCGCCAGCAGCCAAGAAGCTCAGGCACGACAGCCCCAGCATTTT. Protein product: CASSQEAQARQPQHF.

The genes are TRBV19 and TRBJ1-5; unclear D gene. V dropped 3 bases and J dropped 4 bases, with 13 bases sitting between them. The CDR3 length is 15 residues. Looked up from germline, CDR1 is LNHDA and CDR2 is SQIVND (reference sequence). CDR3 region: CASSIPGQHNQPQHF. DNA of the CDR3: TGTGCCAGTAGTATCCCGGGTCAGCATAATCAGCCCCAGCATTTT. Full variable domain (rest looked up from reference TRBV19 and TRBJ1-5): DGGITQSPKYLFRKEGQNVTLSCEQNLNHDAMYWYRQDPGQGLRLIYYSQIVNDFQKGDIAEGYSVSREKKESFPLTVTSAQKNPTAFYLCASSIPGQHNQPQHFGDGTRLSIL.

The J gene is TRBJ2-5, the V gene TRBV7-6; possibly TRBD1 for D (6 bases). V lost 5 bases and J lost 4, with 11 bases in between. This CDR3 is built from 13 residues. Germline V CDR1 and CDR2: SGHVS, FNYEAQ. The CDR3 here is CASSPTGRETQYF. CDR3 DNA: TGTGCCAGCAGCCCAACAGGGAGAGAGACCCAGTACTTC.

There are a few counts of this clone. This chain connects TRBV27 to TRBJ1-4; 9 nucleotides agree with TRBD1. Germline-derived CDR1 and CDR2 are MNHEY and SMNVEV (reference sequence). Losses at the gene ends were 3 bases for V and 0 bases for J; bases not matched to a gene: 8. This CDR3 has 18 residues. In DNA, the CDR3 is TGTGCCAGCAGTTTCTACAGGGGGCGCCGGGCAACTAATGAAAAACTGTTTTTT. Amino acids: CASSFYRGRRATNEKLFF.